Given below is one T cell receptor (beta chain) in context. V was cut by 6 bases and J by 4 bases, with 10 bases left in between. Germline loops: CDR1 MNHEY, CDR2 SVGAGI. CDR3 length: 13 amino acids. PCR was performed using 60 Vbeta and 13 Jbeta primers. Libraries were prepared by immunoSEQ multiplex PCR; TCRdb keeps only in-frame clonotypes and omits some of them. In the table there are fewer than 150,000 clones, around 73% of which are singletons. This specimen comes from a study of cytomegalovirus exposure and HLA in healthy donors. Sequencing input: PBMCs. The source is a human donor in good health. V and J are TRBV6-5 and TRBJ1-5, with a weak D call TRBD1 (6 bases). Written as DNA, the CDR3 is TGTGCCAGCAGCCTGGACAGAAATCAGCCCCAGCATTTT. Its translation: CASSLDRNQPQHF.